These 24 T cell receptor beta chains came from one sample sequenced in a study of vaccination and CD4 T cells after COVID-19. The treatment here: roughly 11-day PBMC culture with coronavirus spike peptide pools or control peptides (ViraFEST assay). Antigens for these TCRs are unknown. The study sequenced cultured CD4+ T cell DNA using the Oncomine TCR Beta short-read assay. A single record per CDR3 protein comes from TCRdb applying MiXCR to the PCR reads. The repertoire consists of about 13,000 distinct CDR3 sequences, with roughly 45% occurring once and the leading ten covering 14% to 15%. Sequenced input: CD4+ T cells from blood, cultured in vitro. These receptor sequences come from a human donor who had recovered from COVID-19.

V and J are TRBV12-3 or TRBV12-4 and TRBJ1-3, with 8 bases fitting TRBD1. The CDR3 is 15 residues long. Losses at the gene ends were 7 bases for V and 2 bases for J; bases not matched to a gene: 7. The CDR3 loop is CASTPDRATGNTIYF. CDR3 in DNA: TGTGCCAGCACCCCGGACAGGGCCACTGGAAACACCATATATTTT.

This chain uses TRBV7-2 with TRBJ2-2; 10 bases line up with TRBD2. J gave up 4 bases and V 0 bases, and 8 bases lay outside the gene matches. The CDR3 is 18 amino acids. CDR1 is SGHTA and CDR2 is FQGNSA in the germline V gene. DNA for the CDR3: TGTGCCAGCAGCTTAGCGCCTAGCGGGGGAGGGGGCACCGGGGAGCTGTTTTTT. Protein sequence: CASSLAPSGGGGTGELFF.

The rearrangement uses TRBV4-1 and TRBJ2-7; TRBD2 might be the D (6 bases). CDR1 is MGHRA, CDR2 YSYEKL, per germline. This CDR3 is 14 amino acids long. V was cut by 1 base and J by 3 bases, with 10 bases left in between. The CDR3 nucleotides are TGCGCCAGCAGCCAAGTCGGGGGTGGCTACGAGCAGTACTTC. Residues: CASSQVGGGYEQYF.

CDR3: CASSLFRSDGYTF. The CDR3 DNA is TGTGCCAGCAGCTTATTCAGGTCGGATGGCTACACCTTC. V is TRBV11-2 and J is TRBJ1-2; D is ambiguous. V lost 2 bases and J 6 bases, leaving 10 bases between the germline ends. Germline CDR1 SGHAT, CDR2 FQNNGV. CDR3 length: 13 amino acids.

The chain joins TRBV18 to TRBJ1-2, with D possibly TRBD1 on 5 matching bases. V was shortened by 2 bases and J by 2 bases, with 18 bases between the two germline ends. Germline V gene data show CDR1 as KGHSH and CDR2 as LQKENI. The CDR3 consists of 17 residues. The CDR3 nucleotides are TGTGCCAGCTCACCAGACAGCAGTACCCTTATCAACTATGGCTACACCTTC. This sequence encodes CASSPDSSTLINYGYTF.

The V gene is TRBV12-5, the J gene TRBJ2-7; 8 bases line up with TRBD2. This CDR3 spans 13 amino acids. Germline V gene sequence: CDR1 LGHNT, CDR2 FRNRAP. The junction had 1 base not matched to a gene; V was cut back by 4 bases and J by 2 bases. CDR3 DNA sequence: TGTGCTAGTGGTTATAGCGGGGCCTACGAGCAGTACTTC. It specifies CASGYSGAYEQYF. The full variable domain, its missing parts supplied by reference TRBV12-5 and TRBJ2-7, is DARVTQTPRHKVTEMGQEVTMRCQPILGHNTVFWYRQTMMQGLELLAYFRNRAPLDDSGMPKDRFSAEMPDATLATLKIQPSEPRDSAVYFCASGYSGAYEQYFGPGTRLTVT.

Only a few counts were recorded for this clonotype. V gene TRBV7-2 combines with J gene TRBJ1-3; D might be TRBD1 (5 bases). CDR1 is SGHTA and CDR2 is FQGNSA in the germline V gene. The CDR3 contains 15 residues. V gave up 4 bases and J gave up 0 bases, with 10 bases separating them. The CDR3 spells CASSSGRSSGNTIYF. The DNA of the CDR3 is TGTGCCAGCAGCTCGGGACGGAGCTCTGGAAACACCATATATTTT.

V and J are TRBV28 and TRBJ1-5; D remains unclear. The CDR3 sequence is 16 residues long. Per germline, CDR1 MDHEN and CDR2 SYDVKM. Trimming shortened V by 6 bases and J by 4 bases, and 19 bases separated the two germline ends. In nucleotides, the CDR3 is TGTGCCAGCAGAGCTGACATATTGAGGTTAAATCAGCCCCAGCATTTT. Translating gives CASRADILRLNQPQHF. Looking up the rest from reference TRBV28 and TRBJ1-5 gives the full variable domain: DVKVTQSSRYLVKRTGEKVFLECVQDMDHENMFWYRQDPGLGLRLIYFSYDVKMKEKGDIPEGYSVSREKKERFSLILESASTNQTSMYLCASRADILRLNQPQHFGDGTRLSIL.

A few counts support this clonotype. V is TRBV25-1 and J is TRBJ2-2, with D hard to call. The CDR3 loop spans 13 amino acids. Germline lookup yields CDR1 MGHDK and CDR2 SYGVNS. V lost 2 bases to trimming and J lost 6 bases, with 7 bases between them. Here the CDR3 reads CASSEVYPGELFF. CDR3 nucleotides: TGTGCCAGCAGTGAAGTATACCCCGGGGAGCTGTTTTTT.

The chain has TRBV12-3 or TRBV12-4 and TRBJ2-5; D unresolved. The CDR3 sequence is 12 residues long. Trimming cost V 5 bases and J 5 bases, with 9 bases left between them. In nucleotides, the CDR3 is TGTGCCAGCAGTCCAAGGGCGGAGACCCAGTACTTC. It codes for CASSPRAETQYF.

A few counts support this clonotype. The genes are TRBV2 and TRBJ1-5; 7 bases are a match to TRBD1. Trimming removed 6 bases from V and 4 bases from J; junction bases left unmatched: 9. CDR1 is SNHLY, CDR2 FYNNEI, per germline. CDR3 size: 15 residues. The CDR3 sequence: CASSGSGQANQPQHF. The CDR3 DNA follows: TGTGCCAGCAGCGGATCCGGACAGGCAAATCAGCCCCAGCATTTT.

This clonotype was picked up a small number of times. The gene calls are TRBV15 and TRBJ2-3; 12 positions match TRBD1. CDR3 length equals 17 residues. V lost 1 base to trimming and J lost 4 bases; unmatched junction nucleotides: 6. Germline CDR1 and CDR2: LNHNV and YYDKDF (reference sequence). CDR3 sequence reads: CATSRGGTGGLSDTQYF. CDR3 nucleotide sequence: TGTGCCACCAGCAGAGGGGGGACAGGGGGCCTCTCAGATACGCAGTATTTT.

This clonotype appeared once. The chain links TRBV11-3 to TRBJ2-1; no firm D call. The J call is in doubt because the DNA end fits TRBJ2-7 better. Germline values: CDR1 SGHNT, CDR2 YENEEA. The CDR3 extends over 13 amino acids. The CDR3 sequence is CASSKADPYEQYF. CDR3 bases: TGTGCCAGCAGCAAGGCGGACCCTTACGAGCAGTACTTC.

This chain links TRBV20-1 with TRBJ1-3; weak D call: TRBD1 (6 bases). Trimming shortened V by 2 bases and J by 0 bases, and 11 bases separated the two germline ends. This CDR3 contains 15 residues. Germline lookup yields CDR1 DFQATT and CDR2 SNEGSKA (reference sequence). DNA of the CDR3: TGCAGTGCTAGACCCACGACAGGCTCTGGAAACACCATATATTTT. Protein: CSARPTTGSGNTIYF.

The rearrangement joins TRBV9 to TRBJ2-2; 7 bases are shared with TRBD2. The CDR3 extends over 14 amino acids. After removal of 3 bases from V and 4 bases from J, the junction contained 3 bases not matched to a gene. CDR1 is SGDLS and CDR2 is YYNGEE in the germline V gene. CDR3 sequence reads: CASSASGGTGELFF. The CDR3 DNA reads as TGTGCCAGCAGCGCCTCGGGGGGCACCGGGGAGCTGTTTTTT.

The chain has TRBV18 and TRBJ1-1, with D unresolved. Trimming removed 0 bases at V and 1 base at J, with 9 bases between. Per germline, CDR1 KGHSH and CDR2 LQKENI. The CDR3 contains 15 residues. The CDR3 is CASSPPRAGNTEAFF. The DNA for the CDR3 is TGTGCCAGCTCACCACCGAGGGCAGGGAACACTGAAGCTTTCTTT.

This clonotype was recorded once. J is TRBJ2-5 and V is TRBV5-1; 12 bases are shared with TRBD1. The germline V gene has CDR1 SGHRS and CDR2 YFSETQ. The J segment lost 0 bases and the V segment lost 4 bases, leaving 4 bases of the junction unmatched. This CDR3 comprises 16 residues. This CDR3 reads CASSAGTGGYQETQYF. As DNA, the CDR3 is TGCGCCAGCAGCGCGGGGACAGGGGGCTACCAAGAGACCCAGTACTTC.

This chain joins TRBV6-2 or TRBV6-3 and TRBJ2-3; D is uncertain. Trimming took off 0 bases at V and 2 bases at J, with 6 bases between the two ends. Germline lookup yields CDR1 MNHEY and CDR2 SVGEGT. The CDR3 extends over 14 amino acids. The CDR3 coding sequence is TGTGCCAGCAGTTACTCCCTAACCACAGATACGCAGTATTTT. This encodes CASSYSLTTDTQYF.

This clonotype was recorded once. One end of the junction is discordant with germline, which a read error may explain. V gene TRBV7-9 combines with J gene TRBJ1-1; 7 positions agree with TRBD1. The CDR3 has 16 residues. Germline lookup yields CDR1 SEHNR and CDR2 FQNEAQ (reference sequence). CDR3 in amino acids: CASSPGLEDRPTEAFF. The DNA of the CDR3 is TGCGCCAGCAGCCCGGGCTTAGAGGACAGGCCCACTGAAGCTTTCTTT.

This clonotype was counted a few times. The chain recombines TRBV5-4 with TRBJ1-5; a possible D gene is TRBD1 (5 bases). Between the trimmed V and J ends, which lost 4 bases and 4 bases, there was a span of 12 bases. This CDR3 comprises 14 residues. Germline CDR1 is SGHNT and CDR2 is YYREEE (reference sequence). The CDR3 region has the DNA TGTGCCAGCAGCGCTTCCGGACAAAATCAGCCCCAGCATTTT. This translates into CASSASGQNQPQHF.

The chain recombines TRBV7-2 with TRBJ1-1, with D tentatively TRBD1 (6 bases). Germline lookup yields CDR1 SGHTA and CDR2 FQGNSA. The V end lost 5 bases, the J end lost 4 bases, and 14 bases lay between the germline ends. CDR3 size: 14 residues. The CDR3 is CASSLDRRSTEAFF. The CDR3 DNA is TGTGCCAGCAGCCTAGACAGGAGGAGCACTGAAGCTTTCTTT.

CDR3 residues: CASSHIRADRGTEAFF. The CDR3, as DNA: TGTGCCAGCAGCCATATCCGGGCGGACAGGGGGACTGAAGCTTTCTTT. V usage is TRBV11-2 and J usage is TRBJ1-1; 10 bases agree with TRBD1. CDR3 length: 16 residues. CDR1 is SGHAT and CDR2 is FQNNGV in the germline V gene. After removal of 5 bases from V and 5 bases from J, the junction contained 11 bases not matched to a gene.

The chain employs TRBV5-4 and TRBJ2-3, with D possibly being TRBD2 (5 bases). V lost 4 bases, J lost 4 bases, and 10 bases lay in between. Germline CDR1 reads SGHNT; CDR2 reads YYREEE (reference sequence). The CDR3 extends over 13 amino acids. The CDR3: CASSLDSADTQYF. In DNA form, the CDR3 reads TGTGCCAGCAGCCTGGACTCGGCAGATACGCAGTATTTT.

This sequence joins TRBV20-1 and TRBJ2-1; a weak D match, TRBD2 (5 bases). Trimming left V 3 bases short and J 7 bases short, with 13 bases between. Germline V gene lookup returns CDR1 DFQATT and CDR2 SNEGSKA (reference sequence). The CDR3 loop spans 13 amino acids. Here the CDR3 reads CSASRARANEQFF. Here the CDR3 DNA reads TGCAGTGCTAGTAGAGCGAGGGCTAATGAGCAGTTCTTC.